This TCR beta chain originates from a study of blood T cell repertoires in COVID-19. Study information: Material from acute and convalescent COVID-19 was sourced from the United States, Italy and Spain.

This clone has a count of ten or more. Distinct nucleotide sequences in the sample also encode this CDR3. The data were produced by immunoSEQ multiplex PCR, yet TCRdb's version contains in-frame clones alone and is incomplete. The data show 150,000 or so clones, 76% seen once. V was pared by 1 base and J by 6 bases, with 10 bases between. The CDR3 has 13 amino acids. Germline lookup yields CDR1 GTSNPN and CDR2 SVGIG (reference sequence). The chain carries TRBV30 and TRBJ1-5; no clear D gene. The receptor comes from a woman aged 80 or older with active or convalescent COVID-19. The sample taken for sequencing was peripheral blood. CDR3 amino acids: CAWSGKSGQPQHF. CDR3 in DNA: TGTGCCTGGAGTGGTAAATCGGGTCAGCCCCAGCATTTT.